These 23 T cell receptor beta chains were all obtained from the same sample, sequenced in a study of cytomegalovirus exposure and HLA in healthy donors. 13 Jbeta primers and 60 Vbeta primers were used for the PCR. Data came from immunoSEQ multiplex PCR; TCRdb stores just in-frame clones and leaves some out. The sample lists some 90,000 clones; approximately 77% were seen once. Sequencing used PBMCs. These receptors were obtained from a human donor in good health.

V usage is TRBV4-3 and J usage is TRBJ1-2, with 10 bases fitting TRBD1. J was trimmed by 8 bases and V by 1 base; bases with no gene match: 10. This CDR3 has 16 amino acids. Germline loops: CDR1 LGHNA, CDR2 YSLEER. The CDR3, as DNA: TGCGCCAGCAGCCAAGTCCCCGGGACAGGGGCCCTCGGCTACACCTTC. Protein product: CASSQVPGTGALGYTF.

The V and J genes are TRBV7-2 and TRBJ2-1; the D is unclear. Germline assignment: CDR1 SGHTA and CDR2 FQGNSA. V shed 6 bases and J shed 4 bases, with 10 bases lying between them. The length of the CDR3 is 13 residues. The CDR3 loop is CASSVAEYNEQFF. CDR3 DNA sequence: TGTGCCAGCAGTGTTGCGGAATACAATGAGCAGTTCTTC.

The chain uses TRBV4-2 and TRBJ2-2; 9 positions agree with TRBD2. The CDR3 runs 17 residues. Germline values: CDR1 LGHNA, CDR2 YNFKEQ. The junction had 8 bases not matched to a gene; V was cut back by 1 base and J by 5 bases. The chain's CDR3 is CASSQAVAGGRTGELFF. In DNA form, the CDR3 reads TGTGCCAGCAGCCAAGCCGTGGCGGGGGGGCGAACCGGGGAGCTGTTTTTT.

The chain is built from TRBV20-1 and TRBJ2-3; D is ambiguous. The CDR3 is 10 amino acids. Trimming took off 6 bases at V and 5 bases at J, with 6 bases between the two ends. Germline CDR1 and CDR2: DFQATT and SNEGSKA (reference sequence). This chain's CDR3 is CSAERDTQYF. The CDR3 nucleotides are TGCAGTGCCGAGAGAGATACGCAGTATTTT.

The V and J genes are TRBV19 and TRBJ2-3; perhaps TRBD2 as D (6 bases). The germline V gene has CDR1 LNHDA and CDR2 SQIVND (reference sequence). The germline V and J ends were trimmed by 7 bases and 0 bases, with 23 bases remaining between them. The CDR3 has 18 residues. CDR3 region: CASTGGQVLGTSTDTQYF. The CDR3 DNA is TGTGCCAGTACTGGGGGTCAGGTCCTCGGGACTAGCACAGATACGCAGTATTTT.

V is TRBV29-1 and J is TRBJ1-1, with a tentative D call TRBD1 (5 bases). Trimming left V 6 bases short and J 5 bases short, with 16 bases between. The CDR3 extends over 13 amino acids. CDR1 SQVTM and CDR2 ANQGSEA come from the germline V gene. The DNA for the CDR3 is TGCAGCGTCCGTCGGGGGGTAAGGACTGAAGCTTTCTTT. Its translation is CSVRRGVRTEAFF.

This clone was detected once. This chain uses TRBV13 with TRBJ2-3, with TRBD2 matching 12 bases. The germline V gene encodes CDR1 PRHDT and CDR2 FYEKMQ (reference sequence). J was trimmed by 2 bases and V by 5 bases; bases with no gene match: 5. The CDR3 consists of 16 residues. The CDR3: CASSIWTSGDTDTQYF. DNA of the CDR3: TGTGCCAGCAGCATATGGACTAGCGGGGACACAGATACGCAGTATTTT.

This chain joins TRBV11-2 and TRBJ2-1; 10 bases line up with TRBD2. The CDR3 runs 15 residues. The V and J ends lost 2 bases and 7 bases, in that order; junction bases with no gene match: 5. Germline V CDR1 and CDR2: SGHAT, FQNNGV. As DNA, the CDR3 is TGTGCCAGCAGCTTAACTAGCGGGATATCAAATGAGCAGTTCTTC. Translating gives CASSLTSGISNEQFF. Combining the CDR3 with reference TRBV11-2 and TRBJ2-1 gives the whole variable domain EAGVAQSPRYKIIEKRQSVAFWCNPISGHATLYWYQQILGQGPKLLIQFQNNGVVDDSQLPKDRFSAERLKGVDSTLKIQPAKLEDSAVYLCASSLTSGISNEQFFGPGTRLTVL.

V gene TRBV7-3 combines with J gene TRBJ2-5, with D maybe TRBD2 (6 bases). Germline loops: CDR1 SGHTA, CDR2 FQGTGA. Trimming stripped 2 bases from V and 5 bases from J, with 9 bases between. There are 13 residues in the CDR3. CDR3 in DNA: TGTGCCAGCAGCTTAGCCGGAGGGGAGACCCAGTACTTC. Residues: CASSLAGGETQYF.

J is TRBJ2-1 and V is TRBV29-1; TRBD1 matches at 9 bases. From germline, CDR1 is SQVTM and CDR2 ANQGSEA. V was pared by 6 bases and J by 7 bases, with 4 bases of the junction left unmatched. This CDR3 has 12 residues. The CDR3 region is CSVDRGLNEQFF. The CDR3, as DNA: TGCAGCGTCGACAGGGGGTTGAATGAGCAGTTCTTC.

The CDR3 is CASSSPAGGDETQYF. DNA for the CDR3: TGTGCCAGCAGCTCACCAGCGGGAGGGGACGAGACCCAGTACTTC. The V and J genes are TRBV5-4 and TRBJ2-5, with 10 bases identical to TRBD2. V shed 3 bases and J 5 bases; nucleotides not matched to a gene: 7. CDR3 length: 15 amino acids. Germline CDR1 is SGHNT and CDR2 is YYREEE (reference sequence).

This chain links TRBV5-5 with TRBJ1-2; tentative D call: TRBD1 (5 bases). Germline V gene sequence: CDR1 SGHKS, CDR2 YYEKEE (reference sequence). Between the trimmed V and J ends, which lost 4 bases and 8 bases, there was a span of 24 bases. This CDR3 comprises 16 residues. The CDR3 nucleotides are TGTGCCAGCAGCACTGACGGAAACGGGCAGGGATACGGCTACACCTTC. Translated: CASSTDGNGQGYGYTF.

The chain combines TRBV28 with TRBJ2-7; 7 bases map to TRBD1. V shed 11 bases, J shed 6 bases, and the junction held 13 bases outside the gene matches. The CDR3 is 13 amino acids. CDR1 MDHEN and CDR2 SYDVKM come from the germline V gene. CDR3 region: CAHMVSSGGEQYF. CDR3 DNA sequence: TGTGCCCATATGGTTTCTTCAGGGGGCGAGCAGTACTTC.

This chain joins TRBV7-9 and TRBJ2-1; the match to TRBD1 covers 7 bases. This CDR3 comprises 15 residues. V was pared by 5 bases and J by 3 bases, with 7 bases of the junction left unmatched. The V gene's germline CDR1 is SEHNR and CDR2 FQNEAQ (reference sequence). In nucleotides, the CDR3 is TGTGCCAGCAGCCCAGGACAGGCGGGCTACAATGAGCAGTTCTTC. Translation gives CASSPGQAGYNEQFF.

The V and J genes are TRBV7-9 and TRBJ1-2; 9 nucleotides match TRBD1. J was trimmed by 6 bases and V by 1 base; bases with no gene match: 6. CDR1 SEHNR and CDR2 FQNEAQ come from the germline V gene (reference sequence). The CDR3 length is 15 residues. The chain's CDR3 is CASSLGQGGGNGYTF. The CDR3, as DNA: TGTGCCAGCAGCTTAGGACAGGGGGGAGGTAATGGCTACACCTTC.

The chain is built from TRBV11-2 and TRBJ2-1; 9 bases are a match to TRBD1. Trimming removed 6 bases from V and 6 bases from J; junction bases left unmatched: 9. This CDR3 is 15 amino acids long. Germline V gives CDR1 SGHAT, CDR2 FQNNGV. As DNA, the CDR3 is TGTGCCAGCAGACCGGGACAGGGTGGTACCAATGAGCAGTTCTTC. Translation: CASRPGQGGTNEQFF.

This rearrangement joins TRBV28 to TRBJ2-7; possibly TRBD1 for D (5 bases). Trimming left V 2 bases short and J 2 bases short, with 10 bases between. The germline V gene encodes CDR1 MDHEN and CDR2 SYDVKM. The CDR3 is 14 residues long. CDR3 sequence: CASSLQGPTYEQYF. CDR3 sequence (DNA): TGTGCCAGCAGTTTACAGGGCCCCACCTACGAGCAGTACTTC.

This chain connects TRBV6-5 to TRBJ2-1; 9 bases are a match to TRBD2. The V and J ends lost 6 bases and 4 bases, in that order; junction bases with no gene match: 7. In germline, CDR1 is MNHEY, CDR2 SVGAGI. This CDR3 is built from 15 residues. The CDR3 region is CASRTSGGKYNEQFF. CDR3 DNA: TGTGCCAGCAGGACTAGCGGAGGGAAGTACAATGAGCAGTTCTTC.

V is TRBV7-2 and J is TRBJ2-7; perhaps TRBD1 as D (5 bases). The ends were cut back, 4 bases at V and 2 bases at J, with 12 bases in the middle. The CDR3 consists of 14 residues. Looked up from germline, CDR1 is SGHTA and CDR2 is FQGNSA. Here the CDR3 reads CASSSQTVPYEQYF. The CDR3 bases are TGTGCCAGCAGCTCTCAGACAGTCCCCTACGAGCAGTACTTC.

V gene TRBV18 combines with J gene TRBJ2-7, with 10 bases identical to TRBD2. J gave up 5 bases and V 4 bases, and 14 bases lay outside the gene matches. Germline loops: CDR1 KGHSH, CDR2 LQKENI. The CDR3 spans 17 residues. Here the CDR3 DNA reads TGTGCCAGCTCACTCGCGGCTAGCGGGAGATTACCTGACGAGCAGTACTTC. Its protein is CASSLAASGRLPDEQYF. The entire variable domain, with the rest obtained from reference TRBV18 and TRBJ2-7, is as follows: NAGVMQNPRHLVRRRGQEARLRCSPMKGHSHVYWYRQLPEEGLKFMVYLQKENIIDESGMPKERFSAEFPKEGPSILRIQQVVRGDSAAYFCASSLAASGRLPDEQYFGPGTRLTVT.

This chain connects TRBV6-1 to TRBJ1-5; D not certain. CDR3 length: 15 amino acids. The germline V gene has CDR1 MNHNS and CDR2 SASEGT. The V and J ends lost 0 bases and 7 bases respectively, with 13 bases between them. This CDR3 is CASSEALRGSQPQHF. CDR3 DNA: TGTGCCAGCAGTGAAGCGCTTCGGGGATCCCAGCCCCAGCATTTT.

The genes are TRBV25-1 and TRBJ1-1, with D possibly matching TRBD1 (5 bases). CDR3 length equals 12 residues. CDR1 MGHDK and CDR2 SYGVNS come from the germline V gene. V was shortened by 8 bases and J by 7 bases, with 14 bases between the two germline ends. CDR3 amino acids: CASGYGGVEAFF. CDR3 nucleotide sequence: TGTGCCAGCGGGTACGGGGGGGTTGAAGCTTTCTTT. The entire variable domain, with the rest obtained from reference TRBV25-1 and TRBJ1-1, is as follows: EADIYQTPRYLVIGTGKKITLECSQTMGHDKMYWYQQDPGMELHLIHYSYGVNSTEKGDLSSESTVSRIRTEHFPLTLESARPSHTSQYLCASGYGGVEAFFGQGTRLTVV.

The chain uses TRBV5-5 and TRBJ1-5; D is unclear. There are 16 residues in the CDR3. Looked up from germline, CDR1 is SGHKS and CDR2 is YYEKEE (reference sequence). V was shortened by 4 bases and J by 0 bases, with 14 bases between the two germline ends. The CDR3 nucleotides read TGTGCCAGCAGCGCCGGGTTGGAGCATAGCAATCAGCCCCAGCATTTT. Its translation: CASSAGLEHSNQPQHF. Full variable domain (outside the CDR3, taken from reference TRBV5-5 and TRBJ1-5): DAGVTQSPTHLIKTRGQQVTLRCSPISGHKSVSWYQQVLGQGPQFIFQYYEKEERGRGNFPDRFSARQFPNYSSELNVNALLLGDSALYLCASSAGLEHSNQPQHFGDGTRLSIL.